This T cell receptor (beta chain) was profiled in a study of T cell changes during pregnancy in multiple sclerosis. This table comes from immunoSEQ multiplex PCR, and its TCRdb copy is limited to in-frame clones, with some not included. The sample includes 50,000 to 65,000 clones, over 75% of them seen just once. This CDR3 is built from 16 residues. Per the germline V gene, CDR1 is SGHVS and CDR2 is FQNEAQ. Trimming removed 5 bases at V and 4 bases at J, with 15 bases between. The input for sequencing was peripheral blood, taken after pregnancy. The genes are TRBV7-8 and TRBJ1-6; D possibly corresponds to TRBD1 (6 bases). The sequence was obtained from a female donor with multiple sclerosis, enrolled in a pregnancy study. DNA of the CDR3: TGTGCCAGCAGCCCTCAGACAGGAACGTATAATTCACCCCTCCACTTT. Translated, it gives CASSPQTGTYNSPLHF.